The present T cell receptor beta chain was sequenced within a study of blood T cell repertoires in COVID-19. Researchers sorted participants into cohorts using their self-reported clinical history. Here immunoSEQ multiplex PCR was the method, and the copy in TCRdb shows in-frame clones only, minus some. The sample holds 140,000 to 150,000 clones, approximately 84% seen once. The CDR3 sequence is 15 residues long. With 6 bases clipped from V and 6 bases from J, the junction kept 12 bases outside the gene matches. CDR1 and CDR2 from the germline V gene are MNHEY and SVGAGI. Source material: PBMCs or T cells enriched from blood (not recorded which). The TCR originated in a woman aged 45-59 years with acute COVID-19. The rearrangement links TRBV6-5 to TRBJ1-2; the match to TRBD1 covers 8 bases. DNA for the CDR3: TGTGCCAGCAGATTACCCAGGACAGGGTCTGATGGCTACACCTTC. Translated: CASRLPRTGSDGYTF.